Listed here is a single T cell receptor (beta chain). Its antigen target is currently unknown. No base quality values were provided; no much bigger clone lies one nucleotide off. This sample was taken from a study of T cell responses to AZD1222 COVID-19 vaccine (dated by TCRdb to 2020 to 2022). In the study overall: AZD1222 recipients with second doses at about 4 weeks or about 12 weeks were pooled, because spike-specific TCR depth and breadth did not differ between schedules. Trial participants were enrolled into age subgroups of 18-55, 56-69 and 70-plus years, which contained about 160, 30 and 59 TCR-sequenced participants, respectively. TCR sequencing covered approximately 230 trial participants: some 210 given two doses of AZD1222 and approximately 26 given two doses of MenACWY control vaccine.

Per the germline V gene, WSHSY is the CDR1 and SAAADI is the CDR2. Inclusive of the bounding cysteine and phenylalanine, the CDR3 is 15 residues long. Of all the DNA, just the CDR3 is kept, 45 bases in frame from base 1. Compared with germline, V lacks 6 bases and J lacks 2 bases; bases without a gene match: 5. Findings and caveats that apply to the study as a whole: After two AZD1222 doses, spike-specific TCR breadth and depth were significantly higher than at day 0 and than in MenACWY recipients. No day 14 peak-response samples were available, so repertoires were characterized only after the peak T cell response. Participants were mostly white British and included more females than males, and it was suggested by the authors that clonal diversity may have been underestimated. The whole spike protein was spanned by vaccine-associated CD4 TCRs, and dominant responses were seen in regions 160-218 and 743-854. The 56-69-year group was small, and its depth increase did not reach significance, likely because of low power. Only five or six AZD1222 recipients were SARS-CoV-2 seropositive at baseline, limiting conclusions about previously exposed vaccinees. Nearly half of unique spike-specific TCRs reportedly recognized epitopes outside regions mutated in the B.1.351 and B.1.1.7 variants.

The CDR3 regions of human TCRbeta chains were analyzed by immunosequencing. The original methods were these. Repertoire TCRs were checked for matches against a reference library of SARS-CoV-2-specific TCRs that had been generated using the MIRA antigen-specificity platform. Breadth was defined as the fraction of unique TCRs that were SARS-CoV-2-associated. Depth was defined as the fraction of total T cells that were SARS-CoV-2-associated. Using the MIRA data, each spike-specific TCR was assigned both to the spike region to which the TCR was reactive and to a CD4 or CD8 class. Log10-transformed breadth and depth values were compared by one-way ANOVA with Sidak's multiple comparisons tests. Held by TCRdb, this immuneACCESS table contains in-frame sequences only and omits some clones. Under half of the omission traces to an unresolved V gene where checked; the cause of the rest is unknown. V and J calls and clone size are given by that table; D and trimming were obtained from the DNA. Across this sample there are roughly 120,000 clones, with less than 90% seen only once. Around 9.4% of the sample comes from the top ten.

According to the study, the label for this sample's time point signals: baseline before first vaccination. Samples from vaccinated people were obtained from the UK trials COV001 and COV002, which included a single-blind randomized controlled phase 2/3 trial of AZD1222 (ChAdOx1 nCoV-19) in healthy adults. Trial participant PBMC samples were collected at day 0 and day 28 after the second dose for TCRbeta chain sequencing. This sequence uses TRBV10-2 and TRBJ2-7; the central 12 bases match TRBD2. The TCR originated in an adult in good health. The sample was peripheral blood, taken on day 0 of AZD1222 vaccination. CDR3 sequence: CASSQGLAGPYEQYF. The sequenced DNA: TGCGCCAGCAGCCAGGGACTAGCGGGCCCCTACGAGCAGTACTTC.